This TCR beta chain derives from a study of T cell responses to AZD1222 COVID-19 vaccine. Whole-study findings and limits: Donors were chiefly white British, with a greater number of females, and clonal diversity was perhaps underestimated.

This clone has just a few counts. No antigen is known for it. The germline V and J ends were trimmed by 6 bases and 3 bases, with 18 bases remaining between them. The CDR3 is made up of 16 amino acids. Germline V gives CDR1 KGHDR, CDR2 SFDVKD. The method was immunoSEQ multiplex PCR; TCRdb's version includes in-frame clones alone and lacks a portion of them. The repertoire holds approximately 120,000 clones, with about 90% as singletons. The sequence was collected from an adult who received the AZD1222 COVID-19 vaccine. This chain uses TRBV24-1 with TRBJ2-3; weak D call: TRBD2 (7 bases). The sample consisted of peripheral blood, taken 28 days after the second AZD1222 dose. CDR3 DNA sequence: TGTGCCACCAGTCATCTAGCGGACAGCAATACAGATACGCAGTATTTT. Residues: CATSHLADSNTDTQYF.